The sequence of this TCR beta chain was determined in a study of blood T cell repertoires in COVID-19. Study-level information: Sample material is recorded as cDNA or gDNA derived from T cells, B-cell-depleted T cells, or PBMCs.

How the authors handled the data: Amplification from reference gene primers served as the basis for estimated nucleated cell counts. The protocol was immunoSEQ multiplex PCR, while the TCRdb copy is restricted to in-frame clones and leaves out a portion. V, J and clone size are those of that table, while D and trimming were read from the DNA. The sample has 150,000 to 200,000 clones; over 75% are singletons. This CDR3 spans 14 amino acids. V was clipped by 1 base and J by 8 bases; unmatched bases: 5. Germline V gene sequence: CDR1 SGHTS, CDR2 YDEGEE. The sample taken for sequencing was peripheral blood. The receptor was derived from a man aged 70 or older with active or convalescent COVID-19. The genes are TRBV5-8 and TRBJ1-4; 7 nucleotides agree with TRBD1. The CDR3 DNA sequence: TGTGCCAGCAGCTTGAACAGGGGCGGGGAAAAACTGTTTTTT. Residues: CASSLNRGGEKLFF.